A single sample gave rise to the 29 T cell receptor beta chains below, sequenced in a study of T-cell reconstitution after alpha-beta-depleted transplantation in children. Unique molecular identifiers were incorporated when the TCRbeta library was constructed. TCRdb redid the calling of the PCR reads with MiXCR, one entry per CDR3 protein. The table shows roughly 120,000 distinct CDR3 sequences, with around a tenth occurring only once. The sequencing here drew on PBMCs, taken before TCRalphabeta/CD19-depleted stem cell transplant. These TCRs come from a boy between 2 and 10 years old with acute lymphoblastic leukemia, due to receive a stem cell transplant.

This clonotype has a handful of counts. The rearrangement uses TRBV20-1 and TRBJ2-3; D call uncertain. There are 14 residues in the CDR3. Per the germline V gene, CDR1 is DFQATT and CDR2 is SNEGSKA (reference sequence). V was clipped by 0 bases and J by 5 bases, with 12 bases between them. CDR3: CSARDGTRLDTQYF. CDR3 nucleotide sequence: TGCAGTGCTAGAGATGGCACTCGCTTAGATACGCAGTATTTT.

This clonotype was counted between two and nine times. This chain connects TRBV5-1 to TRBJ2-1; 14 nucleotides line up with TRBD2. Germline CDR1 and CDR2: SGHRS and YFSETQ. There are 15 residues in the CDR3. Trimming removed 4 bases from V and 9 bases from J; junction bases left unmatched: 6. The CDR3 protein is CASSPRTSGRTEQFF. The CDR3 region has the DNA TGCGCCAGCAGCCCGAGGACTAGCGGGAGGACTGAGCAGTTCTTC.

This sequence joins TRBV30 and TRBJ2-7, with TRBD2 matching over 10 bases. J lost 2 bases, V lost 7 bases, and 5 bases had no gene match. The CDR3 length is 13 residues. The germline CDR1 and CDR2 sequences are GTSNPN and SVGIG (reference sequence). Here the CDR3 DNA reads TGTGCCTCCAGGACTAGCGGCCCCTACGAGCAGTACTTC. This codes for CASRTSGPYEQYF.

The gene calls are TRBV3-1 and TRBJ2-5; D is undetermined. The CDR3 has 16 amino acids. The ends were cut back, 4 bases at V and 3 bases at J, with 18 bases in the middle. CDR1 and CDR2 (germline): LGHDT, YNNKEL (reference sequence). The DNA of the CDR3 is TGTGCCAGCAGCCCCTGGGGTAGTAAGGATGAAGAGACCCAGTACTTC. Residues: CASSPWGSKDEETQYF.

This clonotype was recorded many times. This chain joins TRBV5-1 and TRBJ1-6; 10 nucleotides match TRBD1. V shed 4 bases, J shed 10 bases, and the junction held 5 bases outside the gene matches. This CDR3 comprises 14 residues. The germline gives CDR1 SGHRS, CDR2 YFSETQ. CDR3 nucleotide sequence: TGCGCCAGCAGCCCGGACAGGGGGAGATCACCCCTCCACTTT. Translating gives CASSPDRGRSPLHF.

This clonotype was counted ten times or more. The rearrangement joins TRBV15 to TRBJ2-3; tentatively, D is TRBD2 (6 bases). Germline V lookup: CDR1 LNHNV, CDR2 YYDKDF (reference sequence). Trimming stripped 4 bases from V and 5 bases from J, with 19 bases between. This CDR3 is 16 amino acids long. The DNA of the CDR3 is TGTGCCACCAGCACCCGAGGTACTGGCGGGGTAGATACGCAGTATTTT. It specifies CATSTRGTGGVDTQYF.

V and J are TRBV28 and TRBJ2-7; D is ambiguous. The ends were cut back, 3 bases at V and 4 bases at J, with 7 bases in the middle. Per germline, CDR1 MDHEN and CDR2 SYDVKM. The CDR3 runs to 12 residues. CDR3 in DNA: TGTGCCAGCAGTTTCGCGGATTACGAGCAGTACTTC. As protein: CASSFADYEQYF.

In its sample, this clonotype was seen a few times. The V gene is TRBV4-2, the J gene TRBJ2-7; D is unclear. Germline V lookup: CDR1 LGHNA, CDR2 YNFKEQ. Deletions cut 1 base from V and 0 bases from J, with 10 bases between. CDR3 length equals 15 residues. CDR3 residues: CASSQGPGSSYEQYF. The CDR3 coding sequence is TGTGCCAGCAGCCAAGGCCCCGGGTCCTCCTACGAGCAGTACTTC.

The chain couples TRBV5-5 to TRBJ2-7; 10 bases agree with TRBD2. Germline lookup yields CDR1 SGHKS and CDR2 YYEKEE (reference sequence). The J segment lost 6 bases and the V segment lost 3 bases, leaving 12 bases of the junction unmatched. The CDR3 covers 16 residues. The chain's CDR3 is CASSWGGLAGVGEQYF. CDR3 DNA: TGTGCCAGCAGCTGGGGGGGGCTAGCGGGAGTCGGCGAGCAGTACTTC.

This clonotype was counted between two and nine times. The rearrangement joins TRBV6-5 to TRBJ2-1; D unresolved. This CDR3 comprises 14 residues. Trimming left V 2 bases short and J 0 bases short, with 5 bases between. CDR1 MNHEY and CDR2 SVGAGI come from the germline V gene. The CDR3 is CASSYGSSYNEQFF. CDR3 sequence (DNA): TGTGCCAGCAGTTACGGTAGCTCCTACAATGAGCAGTTCTTC.

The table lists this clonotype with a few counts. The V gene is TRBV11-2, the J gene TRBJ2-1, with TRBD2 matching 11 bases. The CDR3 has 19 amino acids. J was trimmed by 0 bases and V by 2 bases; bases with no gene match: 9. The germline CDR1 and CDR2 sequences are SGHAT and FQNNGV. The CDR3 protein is CASSLTLAGGQSSYNEQFF. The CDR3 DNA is TGTGCCAGCAGCTTAACTCTAGCGGGAGGACAGAGCTCCTACAATGAGCAGTTCTTC.

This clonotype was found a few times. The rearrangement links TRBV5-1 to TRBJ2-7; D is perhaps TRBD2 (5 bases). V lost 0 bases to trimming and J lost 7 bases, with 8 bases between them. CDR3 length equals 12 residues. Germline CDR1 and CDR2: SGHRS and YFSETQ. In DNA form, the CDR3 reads TGCGCCAGCAGCTTGGGTCCGGGAGAGCAGTACTTC. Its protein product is CASSLGPGEQYF.

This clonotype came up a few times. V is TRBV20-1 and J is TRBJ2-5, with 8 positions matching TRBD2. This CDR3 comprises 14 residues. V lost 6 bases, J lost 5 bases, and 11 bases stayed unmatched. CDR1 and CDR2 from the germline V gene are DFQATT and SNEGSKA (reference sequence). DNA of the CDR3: TGCAGTGCCGGGCGGGGGGCCCCCGGGGAGACCCAGTACTTC. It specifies CSAGRGAPGETQYF.

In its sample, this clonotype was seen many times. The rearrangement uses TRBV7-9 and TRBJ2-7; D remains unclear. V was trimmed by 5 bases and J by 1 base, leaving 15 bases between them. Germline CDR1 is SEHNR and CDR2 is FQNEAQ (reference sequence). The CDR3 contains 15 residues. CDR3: CASSDLGSPSYEQYF. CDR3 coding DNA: TGTGCCAGCAGCGACCTTGGGTCTCCTTCCTACGAGCAGTACTTC.

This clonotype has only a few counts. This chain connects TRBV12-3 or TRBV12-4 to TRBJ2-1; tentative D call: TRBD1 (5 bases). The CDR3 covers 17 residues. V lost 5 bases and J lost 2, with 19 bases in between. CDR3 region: CASSPPPGQGPYNEQFF. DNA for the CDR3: TGTGCCAGCAGTCCCCCCCCAGGGCAGGGCCCCTACAATGAGCAGTTCTTC.

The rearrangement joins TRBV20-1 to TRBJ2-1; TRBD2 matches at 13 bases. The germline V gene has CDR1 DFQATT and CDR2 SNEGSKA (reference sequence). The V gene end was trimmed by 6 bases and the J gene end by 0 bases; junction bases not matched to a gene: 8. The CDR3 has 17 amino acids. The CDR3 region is CSARLAGGLSSYNEQFF. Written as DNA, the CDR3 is TGCAGTGCCCGACTAGCGGGAGGTTTGAGCTCCTACAATGAGCAGTTCTTC.

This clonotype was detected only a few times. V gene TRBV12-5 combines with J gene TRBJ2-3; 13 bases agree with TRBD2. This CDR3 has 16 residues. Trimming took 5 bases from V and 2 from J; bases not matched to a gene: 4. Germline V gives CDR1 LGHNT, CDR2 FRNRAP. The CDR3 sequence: CASGQGLAGYTDTQYF. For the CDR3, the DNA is TGTGCTAGTGGTCAGGGACTAGCGGGATACACAGATACGCAGTATTTT.

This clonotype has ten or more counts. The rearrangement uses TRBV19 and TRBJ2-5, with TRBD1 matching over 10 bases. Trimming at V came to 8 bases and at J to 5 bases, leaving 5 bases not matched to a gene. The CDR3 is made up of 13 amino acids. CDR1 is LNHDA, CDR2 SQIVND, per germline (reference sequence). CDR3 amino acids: CASGGQGQETQYF. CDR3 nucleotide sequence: TGTGCCAGTGGGGGACAGGGGCAGGAGACCCAGTACTTC.

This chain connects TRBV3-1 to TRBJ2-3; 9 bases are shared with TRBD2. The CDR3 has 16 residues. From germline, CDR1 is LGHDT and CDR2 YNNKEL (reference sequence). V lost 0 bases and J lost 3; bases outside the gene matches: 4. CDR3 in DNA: TGTGCCAGCAGCCAAGAGCCTAGCGGGATAACAGATACGCAGTATTTT. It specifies CASSQEPSGITDTQYF.

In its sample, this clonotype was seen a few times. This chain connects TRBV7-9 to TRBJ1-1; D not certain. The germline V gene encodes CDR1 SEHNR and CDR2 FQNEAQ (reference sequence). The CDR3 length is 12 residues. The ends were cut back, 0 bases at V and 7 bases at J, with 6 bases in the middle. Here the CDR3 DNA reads TGTGCCAGCAGCTTAGCGCAGGATGAAGCTTTCTTT. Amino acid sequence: CASSLAQDEAFF. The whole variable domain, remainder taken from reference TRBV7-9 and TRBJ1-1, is DTGVSQNPRHKITKRGQNVTFRCDPISEHNRLYWYRQTLGQGPEFLTYFQNEAQLEKSRLLSDRFSAERPKGSFSTLEIQRTEQGDSAMYLCASSLAQDEAFFGQGTRLTVV.

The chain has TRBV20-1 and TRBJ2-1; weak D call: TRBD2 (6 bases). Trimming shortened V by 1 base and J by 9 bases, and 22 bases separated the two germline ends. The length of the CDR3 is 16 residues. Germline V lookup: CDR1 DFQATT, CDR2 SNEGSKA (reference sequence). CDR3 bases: TGCAGTGCTAGAGTATGGAGGGCCTCAGGAACGGTTGAGCAGTTCTTC. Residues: CSARVWRASGTVEQFF.

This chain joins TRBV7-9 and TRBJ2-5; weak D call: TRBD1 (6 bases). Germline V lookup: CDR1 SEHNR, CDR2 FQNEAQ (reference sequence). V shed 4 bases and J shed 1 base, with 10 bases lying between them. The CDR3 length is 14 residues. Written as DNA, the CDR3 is TGTGCCAGCAGCTCGGGACACCTCCAAGAGACCCAGTACTTC. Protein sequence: CASSSGHLQETQYF.

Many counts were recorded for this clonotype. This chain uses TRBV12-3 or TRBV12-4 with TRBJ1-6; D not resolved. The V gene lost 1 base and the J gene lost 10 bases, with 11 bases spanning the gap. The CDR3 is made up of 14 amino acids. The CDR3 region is CASSLVSQGSPLHF. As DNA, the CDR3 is TGTGCCAGCAGTTTAGTATCACAAGGATCACCCCTCCACTTT.

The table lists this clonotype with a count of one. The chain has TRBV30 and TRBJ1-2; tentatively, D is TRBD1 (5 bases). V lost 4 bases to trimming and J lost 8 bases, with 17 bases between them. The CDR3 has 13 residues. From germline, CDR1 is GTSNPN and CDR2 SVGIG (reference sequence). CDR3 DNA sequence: TGTGCCTGGAACCCTACCGGGGCGGAGGGCTACACCTTC. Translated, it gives CAWNPTGAEGYTF. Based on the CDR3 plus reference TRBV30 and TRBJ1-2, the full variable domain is SQTIHQWPATLVQPVGSPLSLECTVEGTSNPNLYWYRQAAGRGLQLLFYSVGIGQISSEVPQNLSASRPQDRQFILSSKKLLLSDSGFYLCAWNPTGAEGYTFGSGTRLTVV.

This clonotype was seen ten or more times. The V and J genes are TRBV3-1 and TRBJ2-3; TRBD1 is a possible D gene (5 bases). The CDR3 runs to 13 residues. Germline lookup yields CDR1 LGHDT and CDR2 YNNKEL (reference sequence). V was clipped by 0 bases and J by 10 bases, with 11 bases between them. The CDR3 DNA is TGTGCCAGCAGCCAAGACTGGGGCGGAGCGCAGTATTTT. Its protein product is CASSQDWGGAQYF.

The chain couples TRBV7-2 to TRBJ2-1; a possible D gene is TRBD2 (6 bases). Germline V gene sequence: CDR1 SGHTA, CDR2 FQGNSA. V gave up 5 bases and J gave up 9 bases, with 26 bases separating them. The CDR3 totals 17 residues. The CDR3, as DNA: TGTGCCAGCAGCCCCAGACGGGGGATGGGGAATCATGGTGAGCAGTTCTTC. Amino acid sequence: CASSPRRGMGNHGEQFF. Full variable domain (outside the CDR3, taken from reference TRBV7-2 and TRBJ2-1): GAGVSQSPSNKVTEKGKDVELRCDPISGHTALYWYRQSLGQGLEFLIYFQGNSAPDKSGLPSDRFSAERTGGSVSTLTIQRTQQEDSAVYLCASSPRRGMGNHGEQFFGPGTRLTVL.

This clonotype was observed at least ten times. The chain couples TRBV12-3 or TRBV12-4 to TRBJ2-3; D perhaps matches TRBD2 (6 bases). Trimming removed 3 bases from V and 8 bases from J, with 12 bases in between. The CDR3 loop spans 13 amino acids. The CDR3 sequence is CASSLDYGGTQYF. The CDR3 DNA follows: TGTGCCAGCAGTTTGGACTACGGCGGTACGCAGTATTTT.

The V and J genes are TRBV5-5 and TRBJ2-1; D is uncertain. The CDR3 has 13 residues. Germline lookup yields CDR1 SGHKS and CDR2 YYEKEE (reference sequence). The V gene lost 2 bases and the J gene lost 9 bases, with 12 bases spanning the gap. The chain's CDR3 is CASSLTTGAEQFF. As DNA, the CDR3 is TGTGCCAGCAGCTTAACGACCGGCGCTGAGCAGTTCTTC.

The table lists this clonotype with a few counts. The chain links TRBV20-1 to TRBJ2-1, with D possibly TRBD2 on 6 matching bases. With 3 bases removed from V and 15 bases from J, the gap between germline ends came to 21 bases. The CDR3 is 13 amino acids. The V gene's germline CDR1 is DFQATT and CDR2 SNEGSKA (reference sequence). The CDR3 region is CSASQGVRRDLFF. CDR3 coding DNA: TGCAGTGCTAGTCAAGGGGTCAGGAGGGATCTGTTCTTC.